Shown below are 27 T cell receptor beta chains from a single sample sequenced in a study of blood T cells in healthy people across ages. A J-beta primer mix and a sample-barcoded 5' primer were used in a second PCR of about 6 to 12 cycles. TCRdb recomputed calls from the 5' RACE reads with MiXCR, one row per CDR3 protein. The sample contains about 1 million distinct CDR3 sequences, under 45% of which appear only once. Sequencing was carried out using blood. The origin of the receptors is a woman aged 55 to 70 in good health.

This chain joins TRBV20-1 and TRBJ2-3; 10 bases agree with TRBD1. The germline CDR1 and CDR2 sequences are DFQATT and SNEGSKA (reference sequence). The V gene end was trimmed by 6 bases and the J gene end by 2 bases; junction bases not matched to a gene: 14. The CDR3 spans 17 residues. CDR3 protein: CSAPGTGVRGSTDTQYF. The CDR3 nucleotides read TGCAGTGCGCCCGGGACAGGGGTGCGGGGGTCCACAGATACGCAGTATTTT.

The chain carries TRBV12-3 or TRBV12-4 and TRBJ2-3, with a tentative D call TRBD2 (5 bases). This CDR3 contains 17 residues. Between the trimmed V and J ends, which lost 4 bases and 3 bases, there was a span of 20 bases. The CDR3 sequence is CASSWLPISSGTDTQYF. The CDR3, as DNA: TGTGCCAGCAGTTGGCTCCCGATCTCCTCGGGGACAGATACGCAGTATTTT.

This CDR3 reads CASSGQGPDTQYF. The CDR3 DNA reads as TGCGCCAGCAGTGGACAGGGACCAGATACGCAGTATTTT. J is TRBJ2-3 and V is TRBV10-1; 7 bases line up with TRBD1. The CDR3 extends over 13 amino acids. V lost 4 bases and J lost 4; bases outside the gene matches: 2. CDR1 WNHNN and CDR2 SYGVQD come from the germline V gene (reference sequence).

The chain links TRBV6-2 or TRBV6-3 to TRBJ1-5; TRBD1 might be the D (6 bases). CDR3 length equals 11 residues. Trimming removed 6 bases from V and 7 bases from J, with 7 bases in between. Germline V gives CDR1 MNHEY, CDR2 SVGEGT. The DNA of the CDR3 is TGTGCCAGCAGCGACAGGCAGCCCCAGCATTTT. Protein product: CASSDRQPQHF.

This chain joins TRBV27 and TRBJ2-3; D call uncertain. CDR3 length equals 13 residues. The germline V gene encodes CDR1 MNHEY and CDR2 SMNVEV (reference sequence). The V end was cut by 4 bases, the J end by 0 bases, with 5 bases between. CDR3 nucleotides: TGTGCCAGCAGTTGGGTTAGCACAGATACGCAGTATTTT. Its translation: CASSWVSTDTQYF.

This clonotype was seen a few times. The chain combines TRBV6-5 with TRBJ2-7; possibly TRBD1 for D (5 bases). TRBJ2-4 explains the end of the DNA better; the J call may be wrong. This CDR3 has 12 amino acids. The germline V gene encodes CDR1 MNHEY and CDR2 SVGAGI. The CDR3 region is CASGVGADIQYF. Here the CDR3 DNA reads TGTGCCAGCGGTGTTGGGGCGGACATTCAGTACTTC.

The chain uses TRBV6-1 and TRBJ1-1, with D maybe TRBD1 (6 bases). CDR3 length equals 15 residues. The germline gives CDR1 MNHNS, CDR2 SASEGT. Trimming pared 4 bases from V and 0 bases from J, leaving 12 bases between. The CDR3, as DNA: TGTGCCAGCAGTGCAACAGGGTTCATGAACACTGAAGCTTTCTTT. It is translated as CASSATGFMNTEAFF.

This clonotype was detected once. The V and J genes are TRBV6-5 and TRBJ1-1; D is perhaps TRBD1 (5 bases). Germline assignment: CDR1 MNHEY and CDR2 SVGAGI. With 5 bases removed from V and 5 bases from J, the gap between germline ends came to 18 bases. The CDR3 is 15 residues long. CDR3 nucleotides: TGTGCCAGCAGTAAGGGAGGCAGGGTATCAACTGAAGCTTTCTTT. Translated: CASSKGGRVSTEAFF.

The chain carries TRBV6-2 or TRBV6-3 and TRBJ2-3; 11 nucleotides align to TRBD2. In germline, CDR1 is MNHEY, CDR2 SVGEGT. This CDR3 region has 15 residues. The V segment lost 2 bases and the J segment 4 bases; nucleotides outside the gene matches: 2. The CDR3: CASSYVLAGADTQYF. CDR3 nucleotides: TGTGCCAGCAGTTACGTACTAGCGGGAGCAGATACGCAGTATTTT.

This chain joins TRBV20-1 and TRBJ2-3; 13 nucleotides align to TRBD2. The CDR3 extends over 15 amino acids. After removal of 4 bases from V and 6 bases from J, the junction contained 7 bases not matched to a gene. From germline, CDR1 is DFQATT and CDR2 SNEGSKA (reference sequence). The CDR3 region is CSANPLAGGLDTQYF. CDR3 DNA sequence: TGCAGTGCTAACCCACTAGCGGGAGGGTTGGATACGCAGTATTTT.

The genes are TRBV4-1 and TRBJ1-2; 7 bases are shared with TRBD1. V lost 4 bases and J lost 2; bases outside the gene matches: 7. This CDR3 comprises 15 residues. Germline CDR1 and CDR2: MGHRA and YSYEKL. The CDR3 nucleotides read TGCGCCAGCAGCCCCCGCTCGGGACAGAACTATGGCTACACCTTC. The encoded protein is CASSPRSGQNYGYTF.

V usage is TRBV24-1 and J usage is TRBJ2-2; D is possibly TRBD2 (6 bases). CDR1 and CDR2 from the germline V gene are KGHDR and SFDVKD. The V and J ends lost 5 bases and 6 bases respectively, with 18 bases between them. The CDR3 sequence is 16 residues long. The CDR3 region is CATSVRTSLIPGELFF. In DNA form, the CDR3 reads TGTGCCACCAGTGTTAGAACTAGCTTGATTCCCGGGGAGCTGTTTTTT.

This chain links TRBV30 with TRBJ2-1, with 9 nucleotides matching TRBD1. The end of the DNA aligns better with TRBJ2-7, so the J call may be wrong. This CDR3 is 13 amino acids long. Germline CDR1 and CDR2: GTSNPN and SVGIG (reference sequence). The CDR3 nucleotides read TGTGCCTGGAGTATCGGACAGGGGCGGGAGCAGTACTTC. As protein: CAWSIGQGREQYF.

The chain is built from TRBV12-3 or TRBV12-4 and TRBJ2-3; D gene ambiguous. With 5 bases removed from V and 0 bases from J, the gap between germline ends came to 9 bases. CDR3 length: 14 amino acids. CDR3: CASSPVLSTDTQYF. DNA of the CDR3: TGTGCCAGCAGTCCTGTCTTAAGCACAGATACGCAGTATTTT.

This rearrangement joins TRBV5-5 to TRBJ2-1; perhaps TRBD1 as D (6 bases). CDR3 size: 12 residues. Germline CDR1 reads SGHKS; CDR2 reads YYEKEE (reference sequence). The V end was cut by 1 base, the J end by 15 bases, with 14 bases between. CDR3: CASSLRPRGGFF. The CDR3 DNA is TGTGCCAGCAGCTTGAGGCCCAGGGGTGGGTTCTTC.

The J gene is TRBJ2-1, the V gene TRBV20-1; D is undetermined. The V end lost 5 bases, the J end lost 9 bases, and 8 bases lay between the germline ends. Germline V lookup: CDR1 DFQATT, CDR2 SNEGSKA (reference sequence). CDR3 size: 10 residues. The CDR3 nucleotides read TGCAGTGCTTTAAAGAGTGAGCAGTTCTTC. This gives the protein CSALKSEQFF.

This clonotype was recorded a few times. In DNA form, the CDR3 reads TGTGCCAGCAGCTTCCGGGACAGGGACGACCATGAGCAGTTCTTC. Translation: CASSFRDRDDHEQFF. V is TRBV9 and J is TRBJ2-1; TRBD1 matches at 9 bases. The CDR3 covers 15 residues. CDR1 is SGDLS, CDR2 YYNGEE, per germline. The ends lost 4 bases at V and 8 bases at J; junction bases unmatched: 10.

This CDR3 is CASSYSVRTDTGELFF. The CDR3 region has the DNA TGTGCCAGCAGTTACTCGGTACGAACGGACACCGGGGAGCTGTTTTTT. The gene calls are TRBV6-5 and TRBJ2-2, with D unresolved. From germline, CDR1 is MNHEY and CDR2 SVGAGI. The CDR3 spans 16 residues. Trimming took off 0 bases at V and 3 bases at J, with 11 bases between the two ends.

The chain joins TRBV7-2 to TRBJ2-5; the D gene could be TRBD1 or TRBD2 (5 bases each). There are 13 residues in the CDR3. V lost 9 bases and J 3 bases, leaving 14 bases between the germline ends. In germline, CDR1 is SGHTA, CDR2 FQGNSA. The CDR3 spells CARGTDKEETQYF. Here the CDR3 DNA reads TGTGCCAGAGGGACGGATAAGGAAGAGACCCAGTACTTC.

At least ten counts were recorded for this clonotype. The chain links TRBV4-1 to TRBJ2-4; 9 nucleotides line up with TRBD1. In germline, CDR1 is MGHRA, CDR2 YSYEKL. V was clipped by 3 bases and J by 5 bases; unmatched bases: 8. The length of the CDR3 is 16 residues. The CDR3 here is CASSQPGTGSQNIQYF. The DNA for the CDR3 is TGCGCCAGCAGCCAGCCCGGGACAGGGTCCCAAAACATTCAGTACTTC.

The sample holds many counts of this clonotype. The chain carries TRBV7-9 and TRBJ2-1; D unresolved. V lost 6 bases and J lost 2, with 8 bases in between. The CDR3 runs to 13 residues. Germline assignment: CDR1 SEHNR and CDR2 FQNEAQ (reference sequence). The CDR3 here is CASRDTTYNEQFF. The CDR3 DNA is TGTGCCAGCAGAGACACTACCTACAATGAGCAGTTCTTC.

The rearrangement joins TRBV20-1 to TRBJ1-1, with TRBD1 as a possible D gene (6 bases). V was cut by 6 bases and J by 3 bases, with 23 bases left in between. The CDR3 covers 16 residues. Germline loops: CDR1 DFQATT, CDR2 SNEGSKA (reference sequence). This CDR3 reads CSAYGGRGVRYTEAFF. The CDR3 nucleotides read TGCAGTGCGTACGGTGGCAGGGGAGTGAGGTACACTGAAGCTTTCTTT.

Details on this clonotype: An end of the junction differs from the germline gene, which may be a read error. V gene TRBV6-1 combines with J gene TRBJ2-3; TRBD2 agrees at 8 bases. CDR3 length: 14 amino acids. Germline values: CDR1 MNHNS, CDR2 SASEGT. CDR3 loop: CASNYAGGTDMQYF. The DNA for the CDR3 is TGTGCCAGCAATTATGCGGGAGGCACAGATATGCAGTATTTT.

The chain employs TRBV4-1 and TRBJ1-5, with D uncertain. The V and J ends lost 4 bases and 4 bases respectively, with 8 bases between them. There are 13 residues in the CDR3. Per germline, CDR1 MGHRA and CDR2 YSYEKL. The CDR3 loop is CASSRGLNQPQHF. DNA of the CDR3: TGCGCCAGCAGCCGGGGTCTTAATCAGCCCCAGCATTTT.

This clonotype was observed a single time. In DNA, the CDR3 is TGTGCCAGCTCAACTCTCTTACAGGGCTCTGGGGCCAACGTCCTGACTTTC. Translation: CASSTLLQGSGANVLTF. The rearrangement links TRBV18 to TRBJ2-6; D perhaps matches TRBD1 (6 bases). Per germline, CDR1 KGHSH and CDR2 LQKENI. V was pared by 5 bases and J by 0 bases, with 14 bases between. The CDR3 sequence is 17 residues long.

This clonotype was found once. The chain links TRBV20-1 to TRBJ2-1, with TRBD2 identical over 7 bases. V lost 3 bases and J lost 5; bases outside the gene matches: 13. The CDR3 runs to 16 residues. Germline lookup yields CDR1 DFQATT and CDR2 SNEGSKA (reference sequence). The CDR3 spells CSARWGGVAGNNEQFF. The CDR3 nucleotides are TGCAGTGCTAGGTGGGGGGGAGTGGCGGGTAACAATGAGCAGTTCTTC.

This chain links TRBV10-3 with TRBJ2-3, with TRBD1 as a possible D gene (5 bases). The germline CDR1 and CDR2 sequences are ENHRY and SYGVKD. The CDR3 extends over 15 amino acids. The V and J ends lost 7 bases and 0 bases respectively, with 14 bases between them. The CDR3 loop reads CAITPTRTSTDTQYF. The CDR3 nucleotides are TGTGCCATCACCCCGACAAGGACAAGCACAGATACGCAGTATTTT.